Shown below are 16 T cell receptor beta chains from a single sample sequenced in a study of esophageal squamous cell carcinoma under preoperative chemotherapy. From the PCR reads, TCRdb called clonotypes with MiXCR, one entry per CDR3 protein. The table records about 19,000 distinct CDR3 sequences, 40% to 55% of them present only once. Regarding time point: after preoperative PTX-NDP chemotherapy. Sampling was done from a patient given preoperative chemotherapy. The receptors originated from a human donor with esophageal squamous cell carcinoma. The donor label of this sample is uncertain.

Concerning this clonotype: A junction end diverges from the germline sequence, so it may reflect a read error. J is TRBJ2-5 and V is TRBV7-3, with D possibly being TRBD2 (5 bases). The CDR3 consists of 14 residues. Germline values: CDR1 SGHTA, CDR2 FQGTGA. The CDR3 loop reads CAGSLGIGRDTQYF. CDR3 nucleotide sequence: TGTGCGGGGAGCTTGGGAATTGGCCGAGATACCCAGTATTTC. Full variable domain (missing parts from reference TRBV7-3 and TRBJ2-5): GAGVSQTPSNKVTEKGKYVELRCDPISGHTALYWYRQSLGQGPEFLIYFQGTGAADDSGLPNDRFFAVRPEGSVSTLKIQRTERGDSAVYLCAGSLGIGRDTQYFGPGTRLLVL.

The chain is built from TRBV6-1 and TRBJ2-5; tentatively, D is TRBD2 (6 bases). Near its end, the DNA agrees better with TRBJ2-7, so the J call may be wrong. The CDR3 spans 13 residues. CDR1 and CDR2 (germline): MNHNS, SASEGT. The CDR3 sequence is CASSGGLAHEQYF. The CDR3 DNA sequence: TGTGCCAGCAGCGGAGGGTTGGCCCACGAGCAGTACTTC.

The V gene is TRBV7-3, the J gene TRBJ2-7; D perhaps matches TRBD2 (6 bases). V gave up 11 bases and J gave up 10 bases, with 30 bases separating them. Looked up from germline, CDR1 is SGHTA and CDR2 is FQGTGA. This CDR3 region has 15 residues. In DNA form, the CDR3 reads TGTGCCCGCGTCTGGGGACTCGGGGCCAGCGACACTCAGTACTTC. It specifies CARVWGLGASDTQYF.

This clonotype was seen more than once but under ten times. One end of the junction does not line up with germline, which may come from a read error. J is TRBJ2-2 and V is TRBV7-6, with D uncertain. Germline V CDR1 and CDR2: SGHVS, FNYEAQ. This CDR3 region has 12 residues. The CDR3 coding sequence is TGTGCCAGCAGCTCCTCCTTCGAGGAGCTGTATTTT. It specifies CASSSSFEELYF.

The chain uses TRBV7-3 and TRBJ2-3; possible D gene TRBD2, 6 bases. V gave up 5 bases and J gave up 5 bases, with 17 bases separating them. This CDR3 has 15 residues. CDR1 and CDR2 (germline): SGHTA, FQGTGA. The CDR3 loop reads CASSAAGGEQDTQYF. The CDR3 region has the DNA TGTGCCAGCAGCGCCGCGGGCGGGGAGCAAGATACGCAGTATTTT.

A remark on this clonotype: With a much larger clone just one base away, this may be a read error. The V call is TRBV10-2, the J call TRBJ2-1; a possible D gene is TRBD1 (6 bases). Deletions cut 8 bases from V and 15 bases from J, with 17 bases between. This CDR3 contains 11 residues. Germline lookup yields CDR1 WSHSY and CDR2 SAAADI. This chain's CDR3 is CASSQGPQLFF. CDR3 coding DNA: TGCGCCAGCTCACAGGGACCACAACTGTTCTTC.

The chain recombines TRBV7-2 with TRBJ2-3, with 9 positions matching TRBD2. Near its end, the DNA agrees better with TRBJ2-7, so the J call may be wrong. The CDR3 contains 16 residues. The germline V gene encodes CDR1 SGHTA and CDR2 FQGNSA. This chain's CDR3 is CASSARQRGAKNTQYF. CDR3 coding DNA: TGTGCCAGCAGCGCACGACAGCGGGGGGCCAAAAACACGCAGTACTTC.

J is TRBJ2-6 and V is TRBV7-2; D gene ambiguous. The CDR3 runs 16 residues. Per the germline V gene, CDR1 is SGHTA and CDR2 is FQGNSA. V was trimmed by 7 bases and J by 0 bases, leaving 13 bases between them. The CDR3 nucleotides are TGTGCCAGCACCGACATTCGGGCCTCTGGGGCCAACGTCCTGACTTTC. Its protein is CASTDIRASGANVLTF. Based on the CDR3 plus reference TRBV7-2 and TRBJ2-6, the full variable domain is GAGVSQSPSNKVTEKGKDVELRCDPISGHTALYWYRQSLGQGLEFLIYFQGNSAPDKSGLPSDRFSAERTGGSVSTLTIQRTQQEDSAVYLCASTDIRASGANVLTFGAGSRLTVL.

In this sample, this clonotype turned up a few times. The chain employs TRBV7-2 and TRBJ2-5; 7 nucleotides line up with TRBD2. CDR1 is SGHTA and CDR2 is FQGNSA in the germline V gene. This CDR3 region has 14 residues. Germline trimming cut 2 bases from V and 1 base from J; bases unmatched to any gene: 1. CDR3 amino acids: CASSLTSVQETQYF. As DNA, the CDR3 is TGTGCCAGCAGCTTAACTAGCGTCCAAGAGACCCAGTACTTC.

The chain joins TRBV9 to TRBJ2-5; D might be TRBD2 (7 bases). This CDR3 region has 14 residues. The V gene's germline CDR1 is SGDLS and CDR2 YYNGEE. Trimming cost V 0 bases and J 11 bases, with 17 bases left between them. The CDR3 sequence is CASSVGGGGTAQYF. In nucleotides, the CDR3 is TGTGCCAGCAGCGTAGGGGGGGGCGGTACGGCGCAGTACTTC.

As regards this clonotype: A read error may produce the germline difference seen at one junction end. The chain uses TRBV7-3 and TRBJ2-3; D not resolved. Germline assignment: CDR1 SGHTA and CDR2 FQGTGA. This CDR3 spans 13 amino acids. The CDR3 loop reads CASSLGTKNMQYF. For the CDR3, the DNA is TGCGCCAGCAGCCTGGGAACCAAAAACATGCAGTATTTT.

The chain's CDR3 is CSARDVGQGAYEQYF. CDR3 coding DNA: TGCAGTGCTAGAGATGTAGGGCAGGGGGCCTACGAGCAGTACTTC. The gene calls are TRBV20-1 and TRBJ2-7; 7 nucleotides agree with TRBD1. Germline CDR1 and CDR2: DFQATT and SNEGSKA (reference sequence). This CDR3 spans 15 amino acids. V lost 0 bases and J lost 2; bases outside the gene matches: 7.

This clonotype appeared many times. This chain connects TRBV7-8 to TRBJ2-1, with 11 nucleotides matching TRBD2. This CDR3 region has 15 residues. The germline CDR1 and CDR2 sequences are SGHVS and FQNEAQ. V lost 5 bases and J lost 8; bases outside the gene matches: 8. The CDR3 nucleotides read TGTGCCAGCAGCCCCCCCCTAGCGGGAGGCGATGAGCAGTTCTTC. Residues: CASSPPLAGGDEQFF. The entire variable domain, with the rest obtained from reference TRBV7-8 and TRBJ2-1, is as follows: GAGVSQSPRYKVAKRGQDVALRCDPISGHVSLFWYQQALGQGPEFLTYFQNEAQLDKSGLPSDRFFAERPEGSVSTLKIQRTQQEDSAVYLCASSPPLAGGDEQFFGPGTRLTVL.

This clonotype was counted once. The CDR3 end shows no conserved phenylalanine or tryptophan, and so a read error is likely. The CDR3 here is CASSSRTSGGASQYS. DNA for the CDR3: TGTGCCAGCAGCTCCCGGACTAGCGGCGGAGCGTCCCAGTACTCC. The rearrangement uses TRBV7-2 and TRBJ2-5; 10 bases agree with TRBD2. The CDR3 sequence is 15 residues long. Germline CDR1 reads SGHTA; CDR2 reads FQGNSA. Unmatched junction bases numbered 11, after V lost 4 bases and J lost 9 bases.

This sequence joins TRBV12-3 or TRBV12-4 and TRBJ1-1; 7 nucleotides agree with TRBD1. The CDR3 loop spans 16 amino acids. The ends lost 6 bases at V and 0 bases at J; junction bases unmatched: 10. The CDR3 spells CASSLYRTGLNTEAFF. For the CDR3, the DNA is TGTGCCAGCAGCCTTTACCGGACAGGTCTGAACACTGAAGCTTTCTTT.

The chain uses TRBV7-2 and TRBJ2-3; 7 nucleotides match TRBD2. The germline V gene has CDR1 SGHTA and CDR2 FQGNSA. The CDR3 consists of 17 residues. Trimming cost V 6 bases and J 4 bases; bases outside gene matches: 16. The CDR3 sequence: CASRMVGGGSDPDTQYF. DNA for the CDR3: TGTGCCAGCAGGATGGTAGGTGGCGGGAGTGACCCAGATACGCAGTATTTT.